This TCR beta chain stems from a study of vaccination effects on CD4 cells after COVID-19. About the study: Sampling of a few convalescent patients occurred early (day +14) and late post-vaccination. A median of 72 days separated the second dose and sampling. General study results and limits: Among infection- and vaccine-induced clones, marked clonal contraction occurred late after vaccination.

Profiling relied on immunoSEQ multiplex PCR, and the TCRdb table lists in-frame clones only, not all of them. Seen here are 14,000 or so clones, 60% to 85% observed once, and the top ten hold 15% to 20%. Sequencing was preceded by expansion of antigen-specific CD4+ T cells with viral peptide pools in the ViraFEST assay. When ten to eleven days of culture had elapsed, CD4+ T cells were isolated. PCR showed that the person got SARS-CoV-2 infection at some point between March and December 2020. Either the mRNA-1273 or the BNT162b2 vaccine was given to participants as two doses. Replacing half the medium with IL-2 medium was done on days 3 and 7. Remarks on this clone: Its antigen is still unknown.

Source: CD4+ T cells from PBMCs cultured with SARS-CoV-2 spike peptides, taken after COVID-19 vaccination. The sequence was collected from a human donor who had a prior SARS-CoV-2 infection.

The CDR3 nucleotides are TGCGCCAGCAGCGTAGGAGCGGGATACACCGGGGAGCTGTTTTTT. Protein: CASSVGAGYTGELFF. The chain links TRBV5-1 to TRBJ2-2; 7 positions match TRBD2. With V trimmed by 4 bases and J by 3 bases, 6 bases remained unmatched. The CDR3 loop spans 15 amino acids. Looked up from germline, CDR1 is SGHRS and CDR2 is YFSETQ.